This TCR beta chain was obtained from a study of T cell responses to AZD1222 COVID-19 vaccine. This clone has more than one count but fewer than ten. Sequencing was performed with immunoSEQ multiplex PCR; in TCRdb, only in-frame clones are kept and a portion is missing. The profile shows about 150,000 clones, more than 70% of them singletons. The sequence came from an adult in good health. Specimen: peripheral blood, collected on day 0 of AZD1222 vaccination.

The CDR3 DNA reads TGTGCCAGCAGCTTACAGAGCACCTCCTACAATGAGCAGTTCTTC. Translating it yields CASSLQSTSYNEQFF. V usage is TRBV7-2 and J usage is TRBJ2-1; no definite D call. This CDR3 is built from 15 residues. Looked up from germline, CDR1 is SGHTA and CDR2 is FQGNSA. V was cut by 2 bases and J by 0 bases, with 8 bases left in between.